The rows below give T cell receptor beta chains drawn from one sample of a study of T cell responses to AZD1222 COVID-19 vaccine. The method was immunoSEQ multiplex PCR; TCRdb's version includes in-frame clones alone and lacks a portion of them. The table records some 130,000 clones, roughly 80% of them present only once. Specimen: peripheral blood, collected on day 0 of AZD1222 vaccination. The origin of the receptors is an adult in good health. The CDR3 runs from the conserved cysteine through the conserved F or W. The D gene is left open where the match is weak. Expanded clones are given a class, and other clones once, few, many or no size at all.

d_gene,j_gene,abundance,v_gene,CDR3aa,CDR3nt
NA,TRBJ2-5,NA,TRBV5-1,CASSLSQGGETQYF,TGCGCCAGCAGCTTGTCGCAGGGTGGGGAGACCCAGTACTTC
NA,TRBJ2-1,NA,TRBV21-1,CASSKRTPGQVENEQFF,TGTGCCAGCAGCAAACGCACCCCGGGACAGGTTGAAAATGAGCAGTTCTTC
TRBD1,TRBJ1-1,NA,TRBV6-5,CASSSLDRGETEAFF,TGTGCCAGCAGTTCCTTGGACAGGGGAGAAACTGAAGCTTTCTTT
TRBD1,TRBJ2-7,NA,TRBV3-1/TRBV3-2,CASSHHRGLSYEQYF,TGTGCCAGCAGCCATCACAGGGGGCTATCCTACGAGCAGTACTTC
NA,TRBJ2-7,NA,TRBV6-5,CASSYSRVPSYEQYF,TGTGCCAGCAGTTACTCGAGGGTCCCCTCCTACGAGCAGTACTTC
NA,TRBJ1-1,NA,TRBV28,CASLRDVRKAFF,TGTGCCTCGCTCCGGGACGTCAGAAAAGCTTTCTTT
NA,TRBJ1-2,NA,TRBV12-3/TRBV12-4,CASRPAGPYSYTF,TGTGCCAGCAGGCCAGCGGGACCGTACTCGTACACCTTC
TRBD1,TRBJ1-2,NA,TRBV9,CASSVEGGTGTYGYTF,TGTGCCAGCAGCGTAGAAGGGGGGACAGGGACCTATGGCTACACCTTC
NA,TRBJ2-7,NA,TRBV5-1,CASSEGLGEQYF,TGCGCCAGCAGCGAGGGACTGGGGGAGCAGTACTTC
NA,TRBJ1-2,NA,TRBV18,CASSLTGGASYASDYGYTF,TGTGCCAGCTCACTGACCGGGGGCGCGTCCTACGCTTCGGACTATGGCTACACCTTC
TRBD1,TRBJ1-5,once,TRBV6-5,CASRKGTGRNQPQHF,TGTGCCAGCAGAAAGGGGACAGGACGCAATCAGCCCCAGCATTTT
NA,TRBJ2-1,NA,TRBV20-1,CSASYSLQGNEQFF,TGCAGTGCTAGTTACTCCTTGCAGGGCAATGAGCAGTTCTTC
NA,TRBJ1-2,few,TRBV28,CASSSSGINYGYTF,TGTGCCAGCAGCTCCTCCGGGATTAACTATGGCTACACCTTC
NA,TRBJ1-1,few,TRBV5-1,CASSLAAYMNTEAFF,TGCGCCAGCAGCTTGGCGGCATACATGAACACTGAAGCTTTCTTT
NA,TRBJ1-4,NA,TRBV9,CASSGGTSRNKKLFF,TGTGCCAGCAGCGGAGGGACTTCGCGAAACAAAAAACTGTTTTTT
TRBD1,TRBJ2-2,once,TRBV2,CASSKAYGTGLNTGELFF,TGTGCCAGCAGTAAAGCCTACGGGACAGGGTTGAACACCGGGGAGCTGTTTTTT
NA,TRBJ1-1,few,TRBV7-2,CASRPRVGNTEAFF,TGTGCCAGCAGACCTAGGGTGGGGAACACTGAAGCTTTCTTT
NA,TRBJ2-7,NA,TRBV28,CASSLIAYEQYF,TGTGCCAGCAGTTTGATAGCCTACGAGCAGTACTTC
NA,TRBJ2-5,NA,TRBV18,CASSPRGQGPRTSETQYF,TGTGCCAGCTCACCACGGGGGCAGGGACCTCGGACCTCGGAGACCCAGTACTTC
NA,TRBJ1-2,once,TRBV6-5,CASQETGGYTF,TGTGCCAGTCAAGAAACGGGCGGCTACACCTTC
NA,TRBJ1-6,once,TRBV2,CASSRTQNSPLHF,TGTGCCAGCAGTAGGACCCAGAATTCACCCCTCCACTTT
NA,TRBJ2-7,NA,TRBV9,CASSVDPGKAYEQYF,TGTGCCAGCAGCGTAGATCCGGGGAAGGCCTACGAGCAGTACTTC
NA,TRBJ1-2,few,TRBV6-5,CASKTLSYTF,TGTGCCAGTAAAACGCTCAGCTACACCTTC
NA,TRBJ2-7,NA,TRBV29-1,CSAWGGGEAYF,TGCAGCGCCTGGGGCGGGGGCGAGGCGTACTTC
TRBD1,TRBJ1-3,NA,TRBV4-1,CASSHTQGQRLFSGNTIYF,TGCGCCAGCAGCCACACACAGGGACAGCGGTTATTCTCTGGAAACACCATATATTTT
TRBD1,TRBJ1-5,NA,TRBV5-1,CASSLEGQEYGQPQHF,TGCGCCAGCAGCTTGGAGGGACAGGAGTATGGGCAGCCCCAGCATTTT
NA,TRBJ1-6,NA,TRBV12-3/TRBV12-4,CASSLFGSPLHF,TGTGCCAGCAGTTTATTCGGTTCACCCCTCCACTTT
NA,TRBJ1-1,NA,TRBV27,CASSLTFMNTEAFF,TGTGCCAGCAGTTTAACCTTTATGAACACTGAAGCTTTCTTT
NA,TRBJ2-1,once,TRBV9,CASSAHDLGVAYNEQFF,TGTGCCAGCAGCGCACACGACCTGGGGGTCGCCTACAATGAGCAGTTCTTC
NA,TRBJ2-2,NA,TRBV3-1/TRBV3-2,CASRVGGDTGELFF,TGTGCCAGCAGGGTAGGAGGGGACACCGGGGAGCTGTTTTTT
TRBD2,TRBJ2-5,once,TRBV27,CASSVTLAGYQETQYF,TGTGCCAGCAGTGTTACTCTAGCGGGGTACCAAGAGACCCAGTACTTC
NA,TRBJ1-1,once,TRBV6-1,CASSENFAANTEAFF,TGTGCCAGCAGTGAAAATTTTGCAGCGAACACTGAAGCTTTCTTT